This TCR beta chain was retrieved from a study of CD8 T cells in ankylosing spondylitis. From germline, CDR1 is SGHTA and CDR2 FQGNSA. Trimming took 7 bases from V and 7 from J, leaving 23 bases between them. There are 15 residues in the CDR3. This clonotype showed up many times. The antigen is not known. Using its own MiXCR run on the 5' RACE reads, TCRdb lists one record per CDR3 protein. The sample has 200,000 to 250,000 distinct CDR3 sequences; more than 25% are singletons. General study points: Within peripheral blood, clones linked to disease were CD8+ and relatively rare.

This clonotype was sampled from a male donor with ankylosing spondylitis or in good health (not recorded which). The V call is TRBV7-2, the J call TRBJ2-7; D possibly corresponds to TRBD1 (6 bases). The specimen was blood, either unsorted or a sorted T cell fraction (not recorded which). The CDR3 DNA reads as TGTGCCAGCACCACCACCGGGACACCTTCTGGTGAGCAGTACTTC. The encoded protein is CASTTTGTPSGEQYF.